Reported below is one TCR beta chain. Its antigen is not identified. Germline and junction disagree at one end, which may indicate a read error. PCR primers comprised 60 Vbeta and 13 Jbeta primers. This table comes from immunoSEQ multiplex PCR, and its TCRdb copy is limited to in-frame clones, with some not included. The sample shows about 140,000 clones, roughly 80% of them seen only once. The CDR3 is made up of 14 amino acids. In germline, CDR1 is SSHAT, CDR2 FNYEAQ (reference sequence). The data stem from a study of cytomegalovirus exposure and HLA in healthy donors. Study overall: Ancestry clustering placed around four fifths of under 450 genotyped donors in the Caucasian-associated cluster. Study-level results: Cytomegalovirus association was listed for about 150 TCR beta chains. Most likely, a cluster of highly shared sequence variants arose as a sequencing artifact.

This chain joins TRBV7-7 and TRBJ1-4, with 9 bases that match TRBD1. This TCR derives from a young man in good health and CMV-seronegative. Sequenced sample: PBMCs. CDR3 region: CASSRGTGNEKLFF. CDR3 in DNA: TGTGCTAGCAGCCGAGGGACAGGGAATGAAAAACTGTTTTTT.